Listed below are T cell receptor beta chains from one sample, sequenced in a study of sequential checkpoint blockade in melanoma. Sequencing used immunoSEQ multiplex PCR; TCRdb keeps in-frame clones, though not all of them. Among 10,000 to 11,000 clones listed, 76% were seen once. Specimen: CD8+ T cells sorted from blood (inferred from file names), collected from a patient given nivolumab and ipilimumab in sequence. These receptor sequences come from a human donor with melanoma. Each CDR3 is given with its conserved first and last residue. The D gene is left open where the match is weak.

V gene: TRBV4-2
D gene: TRBD1
J gene: TRBJ2-2
CDR3 protein: CASSPRTGLNTGELFF
CDR3 DNA: TGTGCCAGCAGCCCCCGGACAGGGCTAAACACCGGGGAGCTGTTTTTT

V gene: TRBV6-5
D gene: -
J gene: TRBJ1-6
CDR3 protein: CASSYMSGVGSAPLHF
CDR3 DNA: TGTGCCAGCAGTTACATGTCGGGGGTCGGTAGCGCACCCCTCCACTTT

V gene: TRBV4-1
D gene: TRBD1
J gene: TRBJ2-7
CDR3 protein: CASSQESDRAYEQYF
CDR3 DNA: TGCGCCAGCAGCCAAGAATCGGACAGGGCGTACGAGCAGTACTTC

V gene: TRBV4-3
D gene: TRBD2
J gene: TRBJ2-5
CDR3 protein: CASSPSSGDQETQYF
CDR3 DNA: TGCGCCAGCAGCCCATCTAGCGGGGATCAAGAGACCCAGTACTTC

V gene: TRBV7-8
D gene: -
J gene: TRBJ1-5
CDR3 protein: CTSSLVRGNQPQHF
CDR3 DNA: TGTACCAGCAGCTTAGTCCGGGGAAATCAGCCCCAGCATTTT

V gene: TRBV29-1
D gene: -
J gene: TRBJ1-1
CDR3 protein: CSVEDGTQGLGNTEAFF
CDR3 DNA: TGCAGCGTTGAAGATGGAACACAGGGATTAGGGAACACTGAAGCTTTCTTT

V gene: TRBV2
D gene: -
J gene: TRBJ2-5
CDR3 protein: CASSESGRETQYF
CDR3 DNA: TGTGCCAGCAGTGAAAGCGGAAGGGAGACCCAGTACTTC

V gene: TRBV7-8
D gene: TRBD2
J gene: TRBJ2-7
CDR3 protein: CASSPRSGGPLYEQYF
CDR3 DNA: TGTGCCAGCAGCCCCCGCAGCGGGGGTCCCCTCTACGAGCAGTACTTC

V gene: TRBV28
D gene: -
J gene: TRBJ1-1
CDR3 protein: CASRSGIGEAFF
CDR3 DNA: TGTGCCAGCAGGTCAGGGATCGGTGAAGCTTTCTTT

V gene: TRBV4-2
D gene: TRBD2
J gene: TRBJ2-7
CDR3 protein: CASSQDTAGGPYEQYF
CDR3 DNA: TGTGCCAGCAGCCAAGATACAGCGGGGGGCCCCTACGAGCAGTACTTC